Listed below are T cell receptor beta chains from one sample, sequenced in a study of response to subunit inactivated influenza vaccine. TCRdb reanalysed the RT-PCR reads using MiXCR and keeps one entry per CDR3 protein. The data show approximately 520,000 distinct CDR3 sequences, with 25% seen just once and approximately 1.9% held by the top ten. The specimen comprised CD4+ T cells sorted from PBMCs, sampled around 5 days after vaccination. The receptors here all came from a man aged 45-65 years who received an inactivated influenza vaccine. The CDR3 runs from the conserved cysteine through the conserved F or W. A D gene is named only where the DNA matches it firmly. Clone size, where shown, is once, few, many, or a class for clones that have expanded.

clone_size	d_call	j_call	v_call	cdr3_nt	cdr3_aa
.	TRBD2	TRBJ2-1	TRBV5-1	TGCGCCAGCAGCTTGGCCCATCAGGCGGGGGGCCCCAATGAGCAGTTCTTC	CASSLAHQAGGPNEQFF
few	.	TRBJ2-2	TRBV12-3/TRBV12-4	TGTGCCAGCACCCTACCTGGGCAGGTCAGCGGGGAGCTGTTTTTT	CASTLPGQVSGELFF
.	.	TRBJ2-5	TRBV20-1	TGCAGTGCTCAAACTAGCAGCGAGACCCAGTACTTC	CSAQTSSETQYF
few	.	TRBJ1-1	TRBV25-1	TGTGCCAGCAGTGGTCAAGGGGTCACTGAAGCTTTCTTT	CASSGQGVTEAFF
few	.	TRBJ2-1	TRBV15	TGTGCCACCAGCAGGATCGGGGCGAGCGGACAACCAAGAAATGAGCAGTTCTTC	CATSRIGASGQPRNEQFF
.	.	TRBJ1-2	TRBV6-2/TRBV6-3	TGTGCCAGCAGTTACTCGATAAACTCCTATGGCTACACCTTC	CASSYSINSYGYTF
few	.	TRBJ2-7	TRBV29-1	TGCAGCGTTGTACGCGGGGCCACCTACGAGCAGTACTTC	CSVVRGATYEQYF
.	.	TRBJ1-6	TRBV4-3	TGCGCCAGCAGCCAAGCGTCCGGACAGTTCTATAATTCACCCCTCCACTTT	CASSQASGQFYNSPLHF
.	.	TRBJ2-1	TRBV6-2/TRBV6-3	TGTGCCAGCACCCTCGACCGGGGCTCTTACAATGAGCAGTTCTTC	CASTLDRGSYNEQFF
.	.	TRBJ2-7	TRBV7-2	TGTGCCAGCAGCACTGGAGGAAGACTGAAGTACGAGCAGTACTTC	CASSTGGRLKYEQYF
few	.	TRBJ1-2	TRBV5-4	TGTGCCAGCAGCACGCGGGACGCCGGCTATGGCTACACCTTC	CASSTRDAGYGYTF
many	.	TRBJ2-3	TRBV7-2	TGTGCCAGCAGCTTCCAGGGGACAGATACGCAGTATTTT	CASSFQGTDTQYF
.	.	TRBJ2-7	TRBV6-5	TGTGCCAGCAGCAAACAGACAGGAGCGCAGTACTTC	CASSKQTGAQYF
few	.	TRBJ1-1	TRBV29-1	TGCAGCGTTGAAGACAGGGTGGGCACTGAAGCTTTCTTT	CSVEDRVGTEAFF
.	TRBD2	TRBJ2-5	TRBV4-3	TGCGCCAGCAGCCTCGGACTAGCTGGGACCCAGTACTTC	CASSLGLAGTQYF
few	.	TRBJ2-3	TRBV12-3/TRBV12-4	TGTGCCAGCAGTTTATCATCTCTGGCAGATACGCAGTATTTT	CASSLSSLADTQYF
.	.	TRBJ2-3	TRBV6-6	TGTGCCAGCAGTTACACGACCACAGATACGCAGTATTTT	CASSYTTTDTQYF
.	.	TRBJ2-7	TRBV7-2	TGTGCCAGCAGCTTAGAGGGCGGGCTCGAGCAGTACTTC	CASSLEGGLEQYF
.	.	TRBJ2-5	TRBV11-2	TGTGCCAGCAGCTTAGGTGCAGGGGCAGAGACCCAGTACTTC	CASSLGAGAETQYF
few	.	TRBJ2-1	TRBV7-2	TGTGCCAGCAGCTTAGCCCACCAAGGGGTCAATGAGCAGTTCTTC	CASSLAHQGVNEQFF
.	TRBD2	TRBJ2-5	TRBV28	TGTGCCAGCAGCTCTCCCGGTAGCGGGTTAGGAGAGACCCAGTACTTC	CASSSPGSGLGETQYF
.	TRBD1	TRBJ2-3	TRBV5-1	TGCGCCAGCAGCCCGGGACAGGGGTGGACAGATACGCAGTATTTT	CASSPGQGWTDTQYF
few	.	TRBJ2-2	TRBV29-1	TGCAGCGTTGTCGACACCGGGGAGCTGTTTTTT	CSVVDTGELFF
few	TRBD1	TRBJ1-2	TRBV5-6	TGTGCCAGCAGCTTGATACAGGGGAATGTCAAAGGCTACACCTTC	CASSLIQGNVKGYTF
few	.	TRBJ2-5	TRBV6-2/TRBV6-3	TGTGCCAGCAATCTAGACAGGAGCCACCTTCAAGAGACCCAGTACTTC	CASNLDRSHLQETQYF
.	.	TRBJ2-6	TRBV7-2	TGTGCCAGCAGCATCGACTACTCTGGGGCCAACGTCCTGACTTTC	CASSIDYSGANVLTF
few	.	TRBJ2-7	TRBV7-2	TGTGCCAGCAGCTTAGTGGCTGGGGCGGGGTCCTACGAGCAGTACTTC	CASSLVAGAGSYEQYF
few	.	TRBJ2-3	TRBV2	TGTGCCAGCAGGAACCCTAAGGATACGCAGTATTTT	CASRNPKDTQYF
.	.	TRBJ2-7	TRBV30	TGTGCCTGGAGTGACGGGCCCGGGAGCGAGCAGTACTTC	CAWSDGPGSEQYF
few	.	TRBJ2-3	TRBV20-1	TGCAGTGCTAGCGGTAGCGGTTACACAGATACGCAGTATTTT	CSASGSGYTDTQYF
few	.	TRBJ2-2	TRBV5-1	TGCGCCAGCAGCCGTTCGACGGGGGGCGACACCGGGGAGCTGTTTTTT	CASSRSTGGDTGELFF